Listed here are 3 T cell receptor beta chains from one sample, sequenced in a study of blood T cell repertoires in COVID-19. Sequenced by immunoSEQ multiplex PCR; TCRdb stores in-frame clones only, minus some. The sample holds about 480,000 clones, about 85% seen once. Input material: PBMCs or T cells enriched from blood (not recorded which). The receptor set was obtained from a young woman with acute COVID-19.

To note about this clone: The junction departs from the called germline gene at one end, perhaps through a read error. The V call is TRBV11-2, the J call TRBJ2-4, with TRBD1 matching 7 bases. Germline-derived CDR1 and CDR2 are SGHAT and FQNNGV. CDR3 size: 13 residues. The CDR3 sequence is CASTLGGRNIQYF. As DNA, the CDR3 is TGTGCCAGCACCTTAGGGGGCCGAAACATTCAGTACTTC.

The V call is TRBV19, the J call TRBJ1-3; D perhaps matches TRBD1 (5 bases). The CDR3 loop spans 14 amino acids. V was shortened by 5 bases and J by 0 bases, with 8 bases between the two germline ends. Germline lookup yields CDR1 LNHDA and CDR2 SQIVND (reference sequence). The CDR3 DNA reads TGTGCCAGTAGTCGACAGATCTCTGGAAACACCATATATTTT. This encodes CASSRQISGNTIYF. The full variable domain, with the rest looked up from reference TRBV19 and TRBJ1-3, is DGGITQSPKYLFRKEGQNVTLSCEQNLNHDAMYWYRQDPGQGLRLIYYSQIVNDFQKGDIAEGYSVSREKKESFPLTVTSAQKNPTAFYLCASSRQISGNTIYFGEGSWLTVV.

CDR3 loop: CASSREHGNIQYF. As DNA, the CDR3 is TGTGCCAGCAGCCGGGAGCACGGCAACATTCAGTACTTC. This chain links TRBV7-9 with TRBJ2-4, with D perhaps matching TRBD2 (6 bases). The length of the CDR3 is 13 residues. CDR1 and CDR2 (germline): SEHNR, FQNEAQ (reference sequence). V lost 5 bases, J lost 7 bases, and 12 bases lay in between.